Listed below are T cell receptor beta chains from one sample, sequenced in a study of T cell responses to AZD1222 COVID-19 vaccine. Sequencing used immunoSEQ multiplex PCR; TCRdb keeps in-frame clones, though not all of them. Seen here are approximately 100,000 clones, about 90% observed once, and the top ten hold more than 15%. Sequencing was performed on peripheral blood, taken on day 0 of AZD1222 vaccination. The receptors here all came from an adult in good health. Both conserved end residues are part of each CDR3. Each record gives: CDR3 DNA, CDR3 protein, V gene, D gene, J gene, clone size. A D gene is named only where the DNA matches it firmly. Part of the rows lack a size; the others show once, few, many or a class for expanded clones.

DNA: TGTGCCAGCAGCTTGGTTGTCTCGTCGGCCCGTGCCAATGAGCAGTTCTTC; CDR3: CASSLVVSSARANEQFF; V: TRBV5-6; D: .; J: TRBJ2-1; size: .
DNA: TGTGCCAGCAGCTTAGCCTACCGAGGGCCAAGCTCCTACGAGCAGTACTTC; CDR3: CASSLAYRGPSSYEQYF; V: TRBV7-9; D: .; J: TRBJ2-7; size: once
DNA: TGTGCCAGTAGTATGGAGGGTGGAGGTGAGCAGTTCTTC; CDR3: CASSMEGGGEQFF; V: TRBV19; D: .; J: TRBJ2-1; size: once
DNA: TGTGCCACGGGGCTAGCGGGAGCAAGGGATGAGCAGTTCTTC; CDR3: CATGLAGARDEQFF; V: TRBV10-3; D: TRBD2; J: TRBJ2-1; size: .
DNA: TGTGCCAGCAGTGACTCGCTAGCGGGAGGGGGAGAGCAGTACTTC; CDR3: CASSDSLAGGGEQYF; V: TRBV6-4; D: TRBD2; J: TRBJ2-7; size: .
DNA: TGTGCCAGCAGTTACTCGGCAGGAAACACCATATATTTT; CDR3: CASSYSAGNTIYF; V: TRBV6-5; D: .; J: TRBJ1-3; size: .
DNA: TGTGCCAGCAGCTTTCAGGCAGGAGACACTGAAGCTTTCTTT; CDR3: CASSFQAGDTEAFF; V: TRBV5-5; D: .; J: TRBJ1-1; size: once
DNA: TGTGCCTGGAGCCCCTGGACTAGCGGGAGGGCTATATATACGCAGTATTTT; CDR3: CAWSPWTSGRAIYTQYF; V: TRBV30; D: TRBD2; J: TRBJ2-3; size: .
DNA: TGTGCCAGCAGCCAGCGGCAGGAGGGCCCGTACTTC; CDR3: CASSQRQEGPYF; V: TRBV3-1/TRBV3-2; D: .; J: TRBJ2-5; size: .
DNA: TGTGCCAGCAGCCCGGACGGATTCAATGAAAAACTGTTTTTT; CDR3: CASSPDGFNEKLFF; V: TRBV7-9; D: .; J: TRBJ1-4; size: .
DNA: TGTGCCAGCAGTAGGACACGGGACAATGAGCAGTTCTTC; CDR3: CASSRTRDNEQFF; V: TRBV2; D: .; J: TRBJ2-1; size: .
DNA: TGTGCCAGTAGTAAAGGGACAGGGTTTGCATTC; CDR3: CASSKGTGFAF; V: TRBV19; D: TRBD1; J: TRBJ2-7; size: .
DNA: TGCGCCAGCAGTGAGAATGCAGGGGACGGAGGGACTGAAGCTTTCTTT; CDR3: CASSENAGDGGTEAFF; V: TRBV10-2; D: .; J: TRBJ1-1; size: .
DNA: TGTGCCAGTCAAAGCTTGGGACAGGGAAGCAATCAGCCCCAGCATTTT; CDR3: CASQSLGQGSNQPQHF; V: TRBV19; D: TRBD1; J: TRBJ1-5; size: .
DNA: TGTGCCATCAGTGAGGGCGGCACAGATACGCAGTATTTT; CDR3: CAISEGGTDTQYF; V: TRBV10-3; D: .; J: TRBJ2-3; size: few
DNA: TGTGCCAGCACCTTAGGCTCAAACTCTGGGGCCAACGTCCTGACTTTC; CDR3: CASTLGSNSGANVLTF; V: TRBV11-2; D: .; J: TRBJ2-6; size: .
DNA: TGTGCCAGCAGCTTAGCGTTAAGTTATGGGGGAGAGCATGGCTACACCTTC; CDR3: CASSLALSYGGEHGYTF; V: TRBV11-2; D: .; J: TRBJ1-2; size: .
DNA: TGTGCCAGCAGCCCTAGAGTTGCAAGTGAGCAGTTCTTC; CDR3: CASSPRVASEQFF; V: TRBV9; D: .; J: TRBJ2-1; size: .
DNA: TGTGCCAGCAGTTATCTCCTCGGCGGGGGGGGAAAGGATACGCAGTATTTT; CDR3: CASSYLLGGGGKDTQYF; V: TRBV27; D: TRBD2; J: TRBJ2-3; size: .
DNA: TGCGCCAGCAGCCAAGATCAAGCAGCGGCTTGGAACACCGGGGAGCTGTTTTTT; CDR3: CASSQDQAAAWNTGELFF; V: TRBV4-1; D: .; J: TRBJ2-2; size: .
DNA: TGTGCCAGCAGCTTAGGGGGGACCAATCAGCCCCAGCATTTT; CDR3: CASSLGGTNQPQHF; V: TRBV11-2; D: .; J: TRBJ1-5; size: .
DNA: TGCAGCGTTGATCTAGTGGCCAATGAGCAGTTCTTC; CDR3: CSVDLVANEQFF; V: TRBV29-1; D: .; J: TRBJ2-1; size: .
DNA: TGTGCCAGCAGCCAAGGAGAAGGATCGGACAGGGCTGAAAAACTGTTTTTT; CDR3: CASSQGEGSDRAEKLFF; V: TRBV3-1/TRBV3-2; D: TRBD1; J: TRBJ1-4; size: .
DNA: TGTGCCAGTAGTATAGCGGGAGGCCCCTACAATGAGCAGTTCTTC; CDR3: CASSIAGGPYNEQFF; V: TRBV19; D: TRBD2; J: TRBJ2-1; size: .
DNA: TGTGCCAGCAGCTTAGTACTAGCGGGAGGCACAGATACGCAGTATTTT; CDR3: CASSLVLAGGTDTQYF; V: TRBV7-2; D: TRBD2; J: TRBJ2-3; size: .
DNA: TGTGCCAGCAGAAAGCACAGGGCTGGCTATGGCTACACCTTC; CDR3: CASRKHRAGYGYTF; V: TRBV6-5; D: .; J: TRBJ1-2; size: .